Listed here are 30 T cell receptor beta chains from one sample, sequenced in a study of cytomegalovirus exposure and HLA in healthy donors. PCR amplification relied on 60 Vbeta primers (plus 13 Jbeta primers). Assay: immunoSEQ multiplex PCR; the TCRdb copy retains only in-frame clones and omits some. The sample holds over 200,000 clones, 70% seen once. Sequenced sample: PBMCs. The receptors derive from a middle-aged man in good health and CMV-seropositive.

The chain combines TRBV4-1 with TRBJ2-3, with 7 bases fitting TRBD2. The CDR3 sequence is 14 residues long. The germline gives CDR1 MGHRA, CDR2 YSYEKL. V gave up 1 base and J gave up 6 bases; unmatched junction bases: 4. The DNA of the CDR3 is TGCGCCAGCAGCCAAGTTGGGGGGGAGGATACGCAGTATTTT. Translating gives CASSQVGGEDTQYF.

This clone occurred once. V and J are TRBV11-1 and TRBJ2-2; D is possibly TRBD1 (6 bases). The germline V and J ends were trimmed by 6 bases and 5 bases, with 19 bases remaining between them. The CDR3 contains 16 residues. The germline gives CDR1 SGHAT, CDR2 FQDESV (reference sequence). CDR3 protein: CASSFTAGARTGELFF. The CDR3, as DNA: TGTGCCAGCAGTTTTACGGCAGGGGCGAGGACCGGGGAGCTGTTTTTT.

The DNA of the CDR3 is TGTGCCAGCAGCCAAGTAGGACAGACGAACACTGAAGCTTTCTTT. Amino acids: CASSQVGQTNTEAFF. The chain couples TRBV4-2 to TRBJ1-1, with D maybe TRBD1 (6 bases). The germline CDR1 and CDR2 sequences are LGHNA and YNFKEQ. The CDR3 is 15 amino acids. The V gene lost 1 base and the J gene lost 1 base, with 10 bases spanning the gap.

The chain links TRBV5-1 to TRBJ2-3, with TRBD1 identical over 7 bases. Germline lookup yields CDR1 SGHRS and CDR2 YFSETQ. V was clipped by 0 bases and J by 3 bases; unmatched bases: 7. The CDR3 has 16 amino acids. The CDR3 sequence: CASSLVGQGVTDTQYF. As DNA, the CDR3 is TGCGCCAGCAGCTTGGTAGGGCAGGGGGTTACAGATACGCAGTATTTT.

This clone was counted a few times. The rearrangement joins TRBV13 to TRBJ2-7; no reliable D call. The CDR3 totals 12 residues. Germline CDR1 PRHDT, CDR2 FYEKMQ (reference sequence). V was shortened by 0 bases and J by 4 bases, with 4 bases between the two germline ends. CDR3: CASSLGQYEQYF. For the CDR3, the DNA is TGTGCCAGCAGCTTAGGGCAGTACGAGCAGTACTTC.

This chain connects TRBV5-5 to TRBJ2-1; weak D call: TRBD1 (5 bases). Germline V gene lookup returns CDR1 SGHKS and CDR2 YYEKEE (reference sequence). This CDR3 is built from 16 residues. V shed 0 bases and J shed 8 bases, with 18 bases lying between them. CDR3 DNA: TGTGCCAGCAGCTTGGGTGAAGCAGGGATGTTGGATGAGCAGTTCTTC. Translation gives CASSLGEAGMLDEQFF.

This chain links TRBV9 with TRBJ1-2; no reliable D call. The CDR3 sequence is 12 residues long. The germline V and J ends were trimmed by 0 bases and 5 bases, with 5 bases remaining between them. The germline V gene encodes CDR1 SGDLS and CDR2 YYNGEE. As DNA, the CDR3 is TGTGCCAGCAGCGTAGGGGAGTATGGCTACACCTTC. The encoded protein is CASSVGEYGYTF.

V is TRBV19 and J is TRBJ2-1; D is possibly TRBD2 (6 bases). CDR1 and CDR2 (germline): LNHDA, SQIVND (reference sequence). The CDR3 contains 16 residues. V was shortened by 5 bases and J by 0 bases, with 14 bases between the two germline ends. The CDR3 reads CASSGSDGSSYNEQFF. The CDR3 nucleotides are TGTGCCAGTAGTGGGTCGGACGGGAGCTCCTACAATGAGCAGTTCTTC. The variable domain in full, with the rest retrieved from reference TRBV19 and TRBJ2-1, is DGGITQSPKYLFRKEGQNVTLSCEQNLNHDAMYWYRQDPGQGLRLIYYSQIVNDFQKGDIAEGYSVSREKKESFPLTVTSAQKNPTAFYLCASSGSDGSSYNEQFFGPGTRLTVL.

This clone was found once. This rearrangement joins TRBV9 to TRBJ2-3; tentative D call: TRBD2 (6 bases). This CDR3 region has 15 residues. The V end lost 4 bases, the J end lost 0 bases, and 12 bases lay between the germline ends. The germline gives CDR1 SGDLS, CDR2 YYNGEE. DNA for the CDR3: TGTGCCAGCAGCTCCCGGGACTCCAGCACAGATACGCAGTATTTT. It encodes CASSSRDSSTDTQYF.

In this sample, this clone turned up many times. This sequence joins TRBV5-1 and TRBJ2-2; 9 nucleotides align to TRBD1. CDR3 length equals 15 residues. After removal of 2 bases from V and 3 bases from J, the junction contained 2 bases not matched to a gene. Germline V gives CDR1 SGHRS, CDR2 YFSETQ. CDR3 in amino acids: CASSFRTGDTGELFF. In DNA form, the CDR3 reads TGCGCCAGCAGCTTCCGGACAGGGGACACCGGGGAGCTGTTTTTT.

This clone was seen more than once but under ten times. The chain links TRBV29-1 to TRBJ2-5; 8 nucleotides agree with TRBD1. Germline V gene lookup returns CDR1 SQVTM and CDR2 ANQGSEA. V lost 5 bases, J lost 4 bases, and 9 bases stayed unmatched. This CDR3 comprises 14 residues. As DNA, the CDR3 is TGCAGCGTTATTGGACAGGGTCTGGGAGAGACCCAGTACTTC. The encoded protein is CSVIGQGLGETQYF.

The chain uses TRBV5-8 and TRBJ1-4; D is perhaps TRBD1 (5 bases). CDR1 is SGHTS and CDR2 is YDEGEE in the germline V gene. V was trimmed by 0 bases and J by 10 bases, leaving 13 bases between them. The CDR3 has 14 residues. CDR3 in DNA: TGTGCCAGCAGCTTGGGGCAGGCGGGGGGAAAACTGTTTTTT. It codes for CASSLGQAGGKLFF.

This rearrangement joins TRBV5-8 to TRBJ1-2; no definite D call. This CDR3 region has 17 residues. Deletions cut 4 bases from V and 4 bases from J, with 23 bases between. The germline gives CDR1 SGHTS, CDR2 YDEGEE. CDR3 loop: CASSPYGVNREGYGYTF. The CDR3 bases are TGTGCCAGCAGCCCATACGGGGTCAACCGAGAGGGCTATGGCTACACCTTC.

This clone was detected once. A junction end diverges from the germline sequence, so it may reflect a read error. At the DNA level, this CDR3 is encoded by other sequences in the same sample as well. The chain combines TRBV15 with TRBJ2-3, with D maybe TRBD1 (6 bases). Looked up from germline, CDR1 is LNHNV and CDR2 is YYDKDF (reference sequence). This CDR3 has 16 residues. CDR3: CATSRDWGSGADTQYF. The CDR3 region has the DNA TGCGCCACCAGCAGAGATTGGGGATCAGGGGCAGATACGCAGTATTTT.

J is TRBJ1-4 and V is TRBV5-1; D gene unclear. CDR3 size: 13 residues. Germline CDR1 and CDR2: SGHRS and YFSETQ. V was shortened by 0 bases and J by 12 bases, with 12 bases between the two germline ends. CDR3: CASSLAPSAELFF. For the CDR3, the DNA is TGCGCCAGCAGCTTGGCCCCTAGCGCGGAACTGTTTTTT.

The DNA for the CDR3 is TGTGCCAGCAGCCCATTTGTAGCGGGGCACACCCGATCCTACGAGCAGTACTTC. It is translated as CASSPFVAGHTRSYEQYF. The V call is TRBV7-2, the J call TRBJ2-7; 8 bases map to TRBD2. The CDR3 totals 18 residues. The germline CDR1 and CDR2 sequences are SGHTA and FQGNSA. Trimming took 5 bases from V and 1 from J; bases not matched to a gene: 16.

The rearrangement joins TRBV5-4 to TRBJ2-4, with D possibly matching TRBD2 (5 bases). The CDR3 sequence is 13 residues long. Trimming shortened V by 4 bases and J by 9 bases, and 14 bases separated the two germline ends. The germline V gene has CDR1 SGHNT and CDR2 YYREEE (reference sequence). CDR3 sequence: CASSPIDEGIQYF. The CDR3 bases are TGTGCCAGCAGCCCAATTGATGAGGGCATTCAGTACTTC.

V is TRBV19 and J is TRBJ1-4; D call uncertain. The germline V and J ends were trimmed by 1 base and 0 bases, with 12 bases remaining between them. This CDR3 has 17 amino acids. Germline CDR1 and CDR2: LNHDA and SQIVND (reference sequence). The CDR3 sequence is CASSIAGSLATNEKLFF. For the CDR3, the DNA is TGTGCCAGTAGTATAGCCGGGTCCCTCGCAACTAATGAAAAACTGTTTTTT.

The table lists this clone with a few counts. The sample has other DNA sequences that encode this CDR3 too. The chain is built from TRBV6-5 and TRBJ1-1; D is perhaps TRBD1 (6 bases). Germline V gene lookup returns CDR1 MNHEY and CDR2 SVGAGI. Trimming stripped 2 bases from V and 1 base from J, with 8 bases between. The length of the CDR3 is 14 residues. The CDR3 region has the DNA TGTGCCAGCAGTTACGTGGGACAGAACACTGAAGCTTTCTTT. Encoded protein: CASSYVGQNTEAFF.

The rearrangement links TRBV7-2 to TRBJ2-7, with 12 bases lining up with TRBD2. The J segment lost 0 bases and the V segment lost 5 bases, leaving 5 bases of the junction unmatched. This CDR3 is built from 16 residues. Per the germline V gene, CDR1 is SGHTA and CDR2 is FQGNSA. In nucleotides, the CDR3 is TGTGCCAGCAGCGCAGCTAGCGGGGGGGCCTCCTACGAGCAGTACTTC. Encoded protein: CASSAASGGASYEQYF. Supplemented by reference TRBV7-2 and TRBJ2-7, the full variable domain reads GAGVSQSPSNKVTEKGKDVELRCDPISGHTALYWYRQSLGQGLEFLIYFQGNSAPDKSGLPSDRFSAERTGGSVSTLTIQRTQQEDSAVYLCASSAASGGASYEQYFGPGTRLTVT.

The J gene is TRBJ1-4, the V gene TRBV5-4; TRBD1 matches 8 bases. Germline CDR1 SGHNT, CDR2 YYREEE (reference sequence). The junction had 7 bases not matched to a gene; V was cut back by 4 bases and J by 5 bases. The CDR3 sequence is 15 residues long. The chain's CDR3 is CASSTPDRGNEKLFF. CDR3 DNA: TGTGCCAGCAGCACCCCAGACAGGGGAAATGAAAAACTGTTTTTT.

This clone was seen a handful of times. The chain is built from TRBV29-1 and TRBJ2-5, with TRBD2 matching over 10 bases. This CDR3 is 14 amino acids long. J lost 5 bases, V lost 6 bases, and 9 bases had no gene match. Germline assignment: CDR1 SQVTM and CDR2 ANQGSEA. The CDR3, as DNA: TGCAGCGTGGCGGCTAGCGGGGGTTGGGAGACCCAGTACTTC. Translation gives CSVAASGGWETQYF.

This chain joins TRBV6-1 and TRBJ2-5; 11 positions agree with TRBD1. The end of the DNA is better explained by TRBJ2-7, so the J call may be wrong. This CDR3 is 14 amino acids long. Germline V gives CDR1 MNHNS, CDR2 SASEGT. The CDR3 spells CASSLDRGQDEQYF. For the CDR3, the DNA is TGTGCCAGCAGCTTGGACAGGGGGCAAGACGAGCAGTACTTC.

The V and J genes are TRBV11-2 and TRBJ1-6; maybe TRBD1 (6 bases). Trimming removed 2 bases from V and 9 bases from J, with 14 bases in between. This CDR3 has 15 amino acids. The V gene's germline CDR1 is SGHAT and CDR2 FQNNGV. The CDR3: CASSLQGIGGSPLHF. CDR3 DNA sequence: TGTGCCAGCAGCTTACAGGGGATTGGCGGTTCACCCCTCCACTTT. Combining the CDR3 with reference TRBV11-2 and TRBJ1-6 gives the whole variable domain EAGVAQSPRYKIIEKRQSVAFWCNPISGHATLYWYQQILGQGPKLLIQFQNNGVVDDSQLPKDRFSAERLKGVDSTLKIQPAKLEDSAVYLCASSLQGIGGSPLHFGNGTRLTVT.

V is TRBV2 and J is TRBJ1-5, with D tentatively TRBD1 (6 bases). Germline values: CDR1 SNHLY, CDR2 FYNNEI. Deletions cut 4 bases from V and 7 bases from J, with 17 bases between. The CDR3 extends over 15 amino acids. Here the CDR3 DNA reads TGTGCCAGCAGTGGCGGCAGGGGATATGGGCAGCCCCAGCATTTT. It is translated as CASSGGRGYGQPQHF.

This clone was seen a handful of times. The chain uses TRBV28 and TRBJ2-2; TRBD1 aligns across 10 bases. Germline values: CDR1 MDHEN, CDR2 SYDVKM. The CDR3 is 15 residues long. Trimming cost V 5 bases and J 4 bases; bases outside gene matches: 4. CDR3 bases: TGTGCCAGCAGTCTCGGGACAGGGGCCACCGGGGAGCTGTTTTTT. As protein: CASSLGTGATGELFF.

The chain carries TRBV6-1 and TRBJ1-2; 8 bases are shared with TRBD1. V gave up 7 bases and J gave up 6 bases; unmatched junction bases: 16. This CDR3 is 16 amino acids long. The germline CDR1 and CDR2 sequences are MNHNS and SASEGT. This CDR3 reads CASTETYPQGAHGYTF. In DNA form, the CDR3 reads TGTGCCAGCACTGAGACCTACCCCCAGGGGGCTCATGGCTACACCTTC.

The gene calls are TRBV4-1 and TRBJ1-1; unclear D gene. The CDR3 has 16 amino acids. The germline V and J ends were trimmed by 3 bases and 4 bases, with 18 bases remaining between them. Germline lookup yields CDR1 MGHRA and CDR2 YSYEKL. CDR3 nucleotides: TGCGCCAGCAGCCAGACACCCGACTCCCGGGGCACTGAAGCTTTCTTT. Its protein product is CASSQTPDSRGTEAFF.

The chain combines TRBV5-6 with TRBJ1-2; D is uncertain. The CDR3 sequence is 14 residues long. Germline-derived CDR1 and CDR2 are SGHDT and YYEEEE. Trimming removed 2 bases from V and 8 bases from J, with 16 bases in between. The CDR3 sequence is CASSFGETPRGYTF. The CDR3 region has the DNA TGTGCCAGCAGCTTTGGGGAGACCCCCCGGGGCTACACCTTC. Full variable domain (missing parts from reference TRBV5-6 and TRBJ1-2): DAGVTQSPTHLIKTRGQQVTLRCSPKSGHDTVSWYQQALGQGPQFIFQYYEEEERQRGNFPDRFSGHQFPNYSSELNVNALLLGDSALYLCASSFGETPRGYTFGSGTRLTVV.

This clone was seen just once. This chain uses TRBV10-1 with TRBJ2-4; D perhaps matches TRBD2 (6 bases). CDR3 size: 15 residues. Looked up from germline, CDR1 is WNHNN and CDR2 is SYGVQD (reference sequence). V gave up 3 bases and J gave up 3 bases, with 12 bases separating them. The CDR3 DNA reads TGCGCCAGCAGTGACGGCAGGGAGGTCAAAAACATTCAGTACTTC. It encodes CASSDGREVKNIQYF.